Below, 8 T cell receptor beta chains from the same sample are listed, as sequenced in a study of monozygotic twins with inflammatory bowel disease. TCRdb reanalyzed the 5' RACE reads, giving one entry per CDR3 protein sequence and no DNA. The clone table shows approximately 400,000 distinct CDR3 sequences, with the ten largest holding around 2.4%. Sequences were obtained from blood. The receptors come from a human donor with ulcerative colitis or Crohn's disease, or a healthy co-twin of an affected twin (not recorded which).

The chain carries TRBV5-5 and TRBJ1-3. The CDR3 runs to 15 residues. Germline CDR1 is SGHKS and CDR2 is YYEKEE (reference sequence). This chain's CDR3 is CASSSGLSFGNTIYF.

The chain joins TRBV20-1 to TRBJ2-1. The CDR3 extends over 14 amino acids. The germline gives CDR1 DFQATT, CDR2 SNEGSKA (reference sequence). Here the CDR3 reads CSARAGGPYNEQFF.

V is TRBV10-3 and J is TRBJ2-7; TCRdb returns TRBD1, unconfirmable since there is no DNA. Germline V lookup: CDR1 ENHRY, CDR2 SYGVKD. The CDR3 is made up of 13 amino acids. This CDR3 is CAIGRTEWYEQYF.

This chain uses TRBV6-2 or TRBV6-3 with TRBJ2-2; TCRdb indicates TRBD2, and absent DNA this call remains unverified. Germline V gene lookup returns CDR1 MNHEY and CDR2 SVGEGT. This CDR3 is built from 13 residues. This CDR3 reads CASSYLPAGELFF.

The J gene is TRBJ1-3, the V gene TRBV6-1; there is no DNA to check the TCRdb D call of TRBD1. Germline V gene sequence: CDR1 MNHNS, CDR2 SASEGT. This CDR3 has 16 amino acids. CDR3 residues: CASKTGTLGPGNTIYF.

J is TRBJ2-4 and V is TRBV24-1; checking the TCRdb D call of TRBD1 is not possible without DNA. Germline CDR1 and CDR2: KGHDR and SFDVKD. The length of the CDR3 is 12 residues. CDR3 sequence reads: CATSDWGYIQYF.

The CDR3 loop reads CSVESSGTGELFF. V and J are TRBV29-1 and TRBJ2-2; TCRdb's D call of TRBD2 is untestable without DNA. CDR1 and CDR2 (germline): SQVTM, ANQGSEA. The CDR3 is 13 residues long.

The chain uses TRBV29-1 and TRBJ2-3. The CDR3 length is 13 residues. The germline gives CDR1 SQVTM, CDR2 ANQGSEA. The CDR3 loop is CSVMLTASGTQYF.